The 26 T cell receptor beta chains presented below share a single source sample, sequenced in a study of shared clonotypes between healthy human individuals. Measured with immunoSEQ multiplex PCR; TCRdb has only the in-frame clones, and not every one. The repertoire consists of 2 million to 2.5 million clones, with 95% occurring once and the leading ten covering roughly 0.13%. Sequencing was carried out using naive CD4+ T cells sorted from blood. Described subset: CD45RA+ positively selected. These receptors were collected from a man younger than 35 in good health.

The rearrangement links TRBV19 to TRBJ1-4, with a tentative D call TRBD1 (5 bases). Germline CDR1 LNHDA, CDR2 SQIVND (reference sequence). Between the trimmed V and J ends, which lost 9 bases and 8 bases, there was a span of 19 bases. The CDR3 is made up of 14 amino acids. The CDR3 DNA is TGTGCCAGACTATTCAGGGTTTCGGGGGAAAAACTGTTTTTT. Protein product: CARLFRVSGEKLFF.

This chain uses TRBV29-1 with TRBJ1-1; 7 positions match TRBD1. The CDR3 runs to 14 residues. With 3 bases clipped from V and 3 bases from J, the junction kept 7 bases outside the gene matches. Germline CDR1 SQVTM, CDR2 ANQGSEA. CDR3 in amino acids: CSVDLQGGYTEAFF. In nucleotides, the CDR3 is TGCAGCGTTGATCTTCAGGGGGGTTACACTGAAGCTTTCTTT.

Only one count was recorded for this clone. The CDR3 sequence: CASSYRRSGSNSPLHF. The CDR3 DNA reads as TGTGCCAGCAGTTACCGCAGATCGGGGTCGAATTCACCCCTCCACTTT. The J gene is TRBJ1-6, the V gene TRBV27; D unclear. V was pared by 4 bases and J by 7 bases, with 17 bases between. From germline, CDR1 is MNHEY and CDR2 SMNVEV (reference sequence). The CDR3 loop spans 16 amino acids.

For this clone: The junction departs from the called germline gene at one end, perhaps through a read error. The chain joins TRBV7-7 to TRBJ2-5; TRBD2 matches 7 bases. The CDR3 contains 18 residues. Per germline, CDR1 SSHAT and CDR2 FNYEAQ (reference sequence). This CDR3 reads CASSLRISARGGQETQYF. CDR3 DNA sequence: TGTGCTAGCAGCCTCAGAATTTCGGCCCGCGGGGGTCAAGAGACCCAGTACTTC.

Turning to this clone: This specimen includes other DNA sequences encoding the same CDR3. The rearrangement uses TRBV10-3 and TRBJ1-1, with D tentatively TRBD1 (6 bases). In germline, CDR1 is ENHRY, CDR2 SYGVKD. Trimming left V 0 bases short and J 5 bases short, with 7 bases between. The CDR3 totals 13 residues. The CDR3 bases are TGTGCCATCAGTGAGTCAGGGGGGACTGAAGCTTTCTTT. Protein: CAISESGGTEAFF.

The rearrangement uses TRBV5-1 and TRBJ2-7; tentatively, D is TRBD1 (5 bases). CDR1 and CDR2 (germline): SGHRS, YFSETQ. This CDR3 has 17 residues. The V end lost 0 bases, the J end lost 0 bases, and 16 bases lay between the germline ends. The CDR3 is CASSLASVRGGSYEQYF. As DNA, the CDR3 is TGCGCCAGCAGCTTGGCCTCTGTTAGGGGCGGCTCCTACGAGCAGTACTTC.

The chain links TRBV25-1 to TRBJ1-2; D is possibly TRBD1 (6 bases). Trimming stripped 8 bases from V and 9 bases from J, with 25 bases between. CDR1 MGHDK and CDR2 SYGVNS come from the germline V gene. This CDR3 has 15 amino acids. The chain's CDR3 is CASSASGGKGKSYTF. CDR3 coding DNA: TGTGCCAGCTCGGCAAGCGGGGGCAAAGGAAAAAGCTACACCTTC.

This clone is a singleton in its sample. The chain couples TRBV5-1 to TRBJ1-6; D is possibly TRBD1 (5 bases). The germline gives CDR1 SGHRS, CDR2 YFSETQ. CDR3 length equals 15 residues. Deletions cut 0 bases from V and 7 bases from J, with 11 bases between. CDR3 in amino acids: CASSLGGRENSPLHF. CDR3 in DNA: TGCGCCAGCAGCTTGGGGGGACGGGAAAATTCACCCCTCCACTTT. Supplemented by reference TRBV5-1 and TRBJ1-6, the full variable domain reads KAGVTQTPRYLIKTRGQQVTLSCSPISGHRSVSWYQQTPGQGLQFLFEYFSETQRNKGNFPGRFSGRQFSNSRSEMNVSTLELGDSALYLCASSLGGRENSPLHFGNGTRLTVT.

The CDR3 is CASSPPSRANEKLFF. Here the CDR3 DNA reads TGTGCCAGCTCACCACCGTCTCGGGCTAATGAAAAACTGTTTTTT. V is TRBV18 and J is TRBJ1-4; D not resolved. From germline, CDR1 is KGHSH and CDR2 LQKENI. The CDR3 loop spans 15 amino acids. V lost 0 bases, J lost 3 bases, and 8 bases lay in between.

The V and J genes are TRBV27 and TRBJ2-7; weak D call: TRBD2 (6 bases). Germline loops: CDR1 MNHEY, CDR2 SMNVEV (reference sequence). V lost 6 bases and J lost 2, with 17 bases in between. CDR3 length equals 15 residues. The CDR3 DNA is TGTGCCAGCAGCCGACCGGGACGGGAGACCTACGAGCAGTACTTC. This encodes CASSRPGRETYEQYF.

Only one count was recorded for this clone. V is TRBV18 and J is TRBJ2-3, with TRBD2 matching 10 bases. The ends lost 6 bases at V and 9 bases at J; junction bases unmatched: 9. The CDR3 is made up of 14 amino acids. The V gene's germline CDR1 is KGHSH and CDR2 LQKENI. CDR3 in DNA: TGTGCCAGCTCCACAAGCGGGGGGGCGGAGACGCAGTATTTT. This translates into CASSTSGGAETQYF.

This chain links TRBV30 with TRBJ2-7, with D unclear. This CDR3 is built from 17 residues. Germline CDR1 and CDR2: GTSNPN and SVGIG (reference sequence). Trimming cost V 3 bases and J 4 bases, with 25 bases left between them. CDR3 in amino acids: CAWSLGYFGYGEYEQYF. CDR3 nucleotides: TGTGCCTGGAGCTTGGGGTATTTCGGATACGGCGAATACGAGCAGTACTTC.

The rearrangement uses TRBV11-2 and TRBJ2-3; no clear D gene. The germline gives CDR1 SGHAT, CDR2 FQNNGV. This CDR3 contains 16 residues. V lost 0 bases and J lost 7, with 17 bases in between. As DNA, the CDR3 is TGTGCCAGCAGCTTAGAACTGGTCGGCCGAGCCAATACGCAGTATTTT. The encoded protein is CASSLELVGRANTQYF.

This chain joins TRBV4-1 and TRBJ2-7; 7 bases line up with TRBD1. Unmatched junction bases numbered 9, after V lost 2 bases and J lost 2 bases. Germline V gene lookup returns CDR1 MGHRA and CDR2 YSYEKL. This CDR3 is built from 16 residues. The CDR3 loop is CASSQPWGRGTYEQYF. The CDR3 nucleotides are TGCGCCAGCAGCCAACCGTGGGGCAGGGGGACCTACGAGCAGTACTTC.

The gene calls are TRBV7-9 and TRBJ1-4; D is perhaps TRBD1 (5 bases). V was trimmed by 1 base and J by 8 bases, leaving 11 bases between them. Germline-derived CDR1 and CDR2 are SEHNR and FQNEAQ (reference sequence). The CDR3 is 14 amino acids. The CDR3, as DNA: TGTGCCAGCAGCTTAGGTGCGCAGGGAGAAAAACTGTTTTTT. Encoded protein: CASSLGAQGEKLFF.

The rearrangement uses TRBV30 and TRBJ2-3; a weak D match, TRBD2 (6 bases). CDR1 is GTSNPN, CDR2 SVGIG, per germline (reference sequence). The CDR3 extends over 17 amino acids. V was clipped by 4 bases and J by 5 bases, with 25 bases between them. The CDR3 loop is CAWKLWSSGFEGDTQYF. The CDR3 DNA reads TGTGCCTGGAAATTGTGGAGTAGCGGCTTCGAAGGAGATACGCAGTATTTT.

J is TRBJ2-7 and V is TRBV7-2, with 10 bases matching TRBD2. In germline, CDR1 is SGHTA, CDR2 FQGNSA. The CDR3 length is 16 residues. V dropped 2 bases and J dropped 7; count of bases not matched to a gene: 11. The DNA of the CDR3 is TGTGCCAGCAGCTTAACCAGCGGGAGGGTCCCTAGGGAGCAGTACTTC. It specifies CASSLTSGRVPREQYF.

This chain links TRBV11-2 with TRBJ2-3; a weak D match, TRBD2 (7 bases). CDR1 and CDR2 from the germline V gene are SGHAT and FQNNGV. The V end was cut by 1 base, the J end by 7 bases, with 18 bases between. The CDR3 consists of 16 residues. DNA of the CDR3: TGTGCCAGCAGCTTAGTGGTAGGGGGAGGGCCGAATACGCAGTATTTT. This encodes CASSLVVGGGPNTQYF.

The J gene is TRBJ2-2, the V gene TRBV12-5, with TRBD1 identical over 9 bases. In germline, CDR1 is LGHNT, CDR2 FRNRAP. V gave up 5 bases and J gave up 5 bases; unmatched junction bases: 6. The CDR3 has 15 amino acids. CDR3 sequence reads: CASGTGQGTTGELFF. CDR3 nucleotides: TGTGCTAGTGGTACTGGACAGGGGACGACCGGGGAGCTGTTTTTT.

The chain links TRBV30 to TRBJ1-6; D remains ambiguous. There are 14 residues in the CDR3. Germline CDR1 GTSNPN, CDR2 SVGIG (reference sequence). Between the trimmed V and J ends, which lost 1 base and 3 bases, there was a span of 7 bases. CDR3 amino acids: CAWSEGDYNSPLHF. In DNA form, the CDR3 reads TGTGCCTGGAGTGAGGGAGACTATAATTCACCCCTCCACTTT.

Worth noting for this clone: The sample carries other DNA sequences with the same CDR3. The V gene is TRBV20-1, the J gene TRBJ2-5; D is unclear. V gave up 3 bases and J gave up 3 bases, with 5 bases separating them. This CDR3 has 11 residues. The V gene's germline CDR1 is DFQATT and CDR2 SNEGSKA (reference sequence). Here the CDR3 DNA reads TGCAGTGCTAGTGCCGAAGAGACCCAGTACTTC. Translated: CSASAEETQYF.

The J gene is TRBJ1-4, the V gene TRBV6-6; D perhaps matches TRBD1 (6 bases). The CDR3 extends over 13 amino acids. V was pared by 11 bases and J by 8 bases, with 18 bases between. CDR1 and CDR2 (germline): MNHNY, SVGAGI (reference sequence). CDR3 bases: TGTGCCGGACGAGGGACACGAGGGGAAAAACTGTTTTTT. This translates into CAGRGTRGEKLFF.

This sequence joins TRBV19 and TRBJ1-1; possible D gene TRBD1, 5 bases. Germline V gives CDR1 LNHDA, CDR2 SQIVND (reference sequence). The CDR3 runs to 16 residues. Trimming left V 6 bases short and J 1 base short, with 18 bases between. The CDR3 sequence is CASRHGTGGRNTEAFF. The DNA for the CDR3 is TGTGCCAGTAGACACGGGACGGGAGGAAGGAACACTGAAGCTTTCTTT. Based on the CDR3 plus reference TRBV19 and TRBJ1-1, the full variable domain is DGGITQSPKYLFRKEGQNVTLSCEQNLNHDAMYWYRQDPGQGLRLIYYSQIVNDFQKGDIAEGYSVSREKKESFPLTVTSAQKNPTAFYLCASRHGTGGRNTEAFFGQGTRLTVV.

In the case of this clone: The sample holds other DNA sequences that translate to the same CDR3. This chain joins TRBV2 and TRBJ2-7, with 11 nucleotides matching TRBD2. V was clipped by 2 bases and J by 1 base; unmatched bases: 1. CDR1 and CDR2 (germline): SNHLY, FYNNEI. The CDR3 has 15 residues. CDR3 region: CASSERLAGSYEQYF. The CDR3 nucleotides are TGTGCCAGCAGTGAAAGACTAGCGGGATCCTACGAGCAGTACTTC.

The sample holds one count of this clone. This rearrangement joins TRBV29-1 to TRBJ1-1, with 7 bases lining up with TRBD1. The germline gives CDR1 SQVTM, CDR2 ANQGSEA. The CDR3 is 14 amino acids. Trimming cost V 3 bases and J 2 bases; bases outside gene matches: 6. The chain's CDR3 is CSVERTGTNTEAFF. CDR3 nucleotide sequence: TGCAGCGTTGAGAGGACAGGTACTAACACTGAAGCTTTCTTT.

The chain links TRBV6-6 to TRBJ2-3; TRBD1 aligns across 7 bases. After removal of 6 bases from V and 2 bases from J, the junction contained 8 bases not matched to a gene. Germline V gene lookup returns CDR1 MNHNY and CDR2 SVGAGI (reference sequence). The CDR3 contains 15 residues. The CDR3 reads CASSRPQGDTDTQYF. CDR3 coding DNA: TGTGCCAGCAGCCGACCTCAGGGGGACACAGATACGCAGTATTTT.